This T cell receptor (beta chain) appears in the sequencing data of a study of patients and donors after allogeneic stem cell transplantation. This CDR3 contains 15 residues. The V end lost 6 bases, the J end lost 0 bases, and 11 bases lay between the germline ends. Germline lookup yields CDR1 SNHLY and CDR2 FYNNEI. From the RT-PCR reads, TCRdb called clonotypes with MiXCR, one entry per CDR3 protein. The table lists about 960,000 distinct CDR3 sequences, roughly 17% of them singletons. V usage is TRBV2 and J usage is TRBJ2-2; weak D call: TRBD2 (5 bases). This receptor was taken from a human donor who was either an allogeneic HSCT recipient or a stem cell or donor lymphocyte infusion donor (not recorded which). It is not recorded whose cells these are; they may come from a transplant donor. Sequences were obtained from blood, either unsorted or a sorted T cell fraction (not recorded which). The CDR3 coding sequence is TGTGCCAGCAGGTTGGAGGTTGCGAACACCGGGGAGCTGTTTTTT. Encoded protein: CASRLEVANTGELFF.